These 26 T cell receptor beta chains were sequenced from one sample in a study of shared clonotypes between healthy human individuals. Using immunoSEQ multiplex PCR, the repertoire was profiled, and TCRdb retains in-frame clones only, with some absent. The data hold 450,000 to 700,000 clones, with around 95% observed a single time. CD8 cells regarded as naive lacked CD45RO, were positively chosen for CCR7, and omitted terminally differentiated effector memory CD45RA+ cells. The sequencing sample was made of naive CD8+ T cells sorted from blood. The receptors originated from a woman aged 25 to 39 in good health.

This clone was found once. V and J are TRBV5-1 and TRBJ2-5, with 7 bases identical to TRBD2. V lost 7 bases and J lost 2; bases outside the gene matches: 5. CDR3 length equals 13 residues. From germline, CDR1 is SGHRS and CDR2 YFSETQ. The CDR3: CASGGEGQETQYF. CDR3 nucleotides: TGCGCCAGCGGCGGGGAGGGACAAGAGACCCAGTACTTC.

This rearrangement joins TRBV11-2 to TRBJ2-2, with no clear D. Germline CDR1 is SGHAT and CDR2 is FQNNGV. The CDR3 length is 13 residues. V lost 1 base and J lost 4, with 4 bases in between. CDR3 residues: CASSLGFTGELFF. The CDR3 DNA reads as TGTGCCAGCAGCTTAGGGTTCACCGGGGAGCTGTTTTTT. The full variable domain, rest sourced from reference TRBV11-2 and TRBJ2-2, is EAGVAQSPRYKIIEKRQSVAFWCNPISGHATLYWYQQILGQGPKLLIQFQNNGVVDDSQLPKDRFSAERLKGVDSTLKIQPAKLEDSAVYLCASSLGFTGELFFGEGSRLTVL.

CDR3 region: CASSLMMGTGANVLTF. Written as DNA, the CDR3 is TGTGCCAGCAGTTTAATGATGGGGACTGGGGCCAACGTCCTGACTTTC. The rearrangement joins TRBV27 to TRBJ2-6; D not certain. Trimming removed 2 bases at V and 2 bases at J, with 10 bases between. CDR3 size: 16 residues. The V gene's germline CDR1 is MNHEY and CDR2 SMNVEV (reference sequence). The full variable domain, its missing parts supplied by reference TRBV27 and TRBJ2-6, is EAQVTQNPRYLITVTGKKLTVTCSQNMNHEYMSWYRQDPGLGLRQIYYSMNVEVTDKGDVPEGYKVSRKEKRNFPLILESPSPNQTSLYFCASSLMMGTGANVLTFGAGSRLTVL.

The gene calls are TRBV14 and TRBJ2-1; D may be TRBD1 or TRBD2 (6 bases each). The CDR3 runs to 15 residues. The ends were cut back, 0 bases at V and 8 bases at J, with 14 bases in the middle. The V gene's germline CDR1 is SGHDN and CDR2 FVKESK. CDR3 nucleotide sequence: TGTGCCAGCAGCCAAGATGTAGGTAGGGGGGATGAGCAGTTCTTC. Encoded protein: CASSQDVGRGDEQFF.

The chain employs TRBV19 and TRBJ1-3; no clear D. The germline gives CDR1 LNHDA, CDR2 SQIVND (reference sequence). CDR3 size: 15 residues. V gave up 1 base and J gave up 0 bases, with 7 bases separating them. CDR3 protein: CASSIAVRSGNTIYF. The CDR3 DNA reads TGTGCCAGTAGTATAGCCGTCCGCTCTGGAAACACCATATATTTT.

The CDR3 bases are TGTGCCAGCAGCCCCTTTAAGGGATTTGAGCAGGCTTTCTTT. Its protein product is CASSPFKGFEQAFF. The chain couples TRBV7-8 to TRBJ1-1; D is unresolved. V lost 5 bases to trimming and J lost 11 bases, with 21 bases between them. The CDR3 consists of 14 residues. Germline V gene lookup returns CDR1 SGHVS and CDR2 FQNEAQ.

The V and J genes are TRBV28 and TRBJ2-1; D may match TRBD1 or TRBD2 (5 bases each). Germline V lookup: CDR1 MDHEN, CDR2 SYDVKM. V lost 3 bases to trimming and J lost 3 bases, with 9 bases between them. CDR3 size: 14 residues. The CDR3 sequence: CASSLGEGYNEQFF. In nucleotides, the CDR3 is TGTGCCAGCAGTTTGGGGGAAGGCTACAATGAGCAGTTCTTC.

V and J are TRBV28 and TRBJ2-1; 11 bases fit TRBD1. This CDR3 contains 15 residues. Germline CDR1 MDHEN, CDR2 SYDVKM. Trimming removed 4 bases from V and 5 bases from J; junction bases left unmatched: 4. CDR3 amino acids: CASSSPGQGDNEQFF. CDR3 DNA sequence: TGTGCCAGCAGTTCCCCGGGACAGGGGGACAATGAGCAGTTCTTC. Drawing the rest from reference TRBV28 and TRBJ2-1, the complete variable domain is DVKVTQSSRYLVKRTGEKVFLECVQDMDHENMFWYRQDPGLGLRLIYFSYDVKMKEKGDIPEGYSVSREKKERFSLILESASTNQTSMYLCASSSPGQGDNEQFFGPGTRLTVL.

The chain joins TRBV10-1 to TRBJ2-2; D is uncertain. This CDR3 has 14 amino acids. Trimming stripped 0 bases from V and 6 bases from J, with 8 bases between. Germline V gene sequence: CDR1 WNHNN, CDR2 SYGVQD (reference sequence). The CDR3 region has the DNA TGCGCCAGCAGTGAGTCCGAACCCTCCGGGGAGCTGTTTTTT. This sequence encodes CASSESEPSGELFF.

A single count supports this clone. The chain carries TRBV9 and TRBJ2-1, with 9 bases that match TRBD2. This CDR3 comprises 17 residues. Germline V lookup: CDR1 SGDLS, CDR2 YYNGEE. Trimming cost V 4 bases and J 6 bases; bases outside gene matches: 14. Here the CDR3 DNA reads TGTGCCAGCAGCAGCCGACTAGCGGACGTGTTGGGCAATGAGCAGTTCTTC. Translating gives CASSSRLADVLGNEQFF.

This clone was picked up a small number of times. CDR3 sequence: CATSRVANSQETQYF. In DNA, the CDR3 is TGTGCCACCAGCAGAGTAGCGAACTCACAAGAGACCCAGTACTTC. The genes are TRBV15 and TRBJ2-5; tentative D call: TRBD2 (5 bases). Germline CDR1 and CDR2: LNHNV and YYDKDF (reference sequence). V shed 1 base and J shed 2 bases, with 11 bases lying between them. The CDR3 consists of 15 residues.

The chain couples TRBV19 to TRBJ1-5; the D gene is possibly TRBD1 (5 bases). Deletions cut 3 bases from V and 6 bases from J, with 9 bases between. This CDR3 region has 13 residues. Per the germline V gene, CDR1 is LNHDA and CDR2 is SQIVND (reference sequence). The CDR3 DNA is TGTGCCAGTAGTATTTGGGGGTTTCAGCCCCAGCATTTT. As protein: CASSIWGFQPQHF.

The chain uses TRBV30 and TRBJ2-7, with D possibly being TRBD1 (6 bases). The V end lost 0 bases, the J end lost 5 bases, and 17 bases lay between the germline ends. CDR1 is GTSNPN and CDR2 is SVGIG in the germline V gene (reference sequence). The CDR3 runs 15 residues. CDR3 in DNA: TGTGCCTGGAGTGTGGGGGCCCCCGGATCCCACGAGCAGTACTTC. It specifies CAWSVGAPGSHEQYF.

V usage is TRBV5-1 and J usage is TRBJ2-7; TRBD1 matches at 9 bases. Trimming cost V 3 bases and J 4 bases; bases outside gene matches: 8. This CDR3 is built from 15 residues. Germline lookup yields CDR1 SGHRS and CDR2 YFSETQ. CDR3: CASSSAGTGWYEQYF. CDR3 bases: TGCGCCAGCAGCTCTGCCGGGACAGGGTGGTACGAGCAGTACTTC. The full variable domain, rest sourced from reference TRBV5-1 and TRBJ2-7, is KAGVTQTPRYLIKTRGQQVTLSCSPISGHRSVSWYQQTPGQGLQFLFEYFSETQRNKGNFPGRFSGRQFSNSRSEMNVSTLELGDSALYLCASSSAGTGWYEQYFGPGTRLTVT.

The V and J genes are TRBV2 and TRBJ1-3; 7 bases line up with TRBD1. The CDR3 spans 17 residues. Germline V gene sequence: CDR1 SNHLY, CDR2 FYNNEI. Germline trimming cut 8 bases from V and 0 bases from J; bases unmatched to any gene: 13. CDR3 sequence (DNA): TGTGCCAGCGGGGCTATACAGGGGACGGTCTCTGGAAACACCATATATTTT. It specifies CASGAIQGTVSGNTIYF.

CDR3 sequence reads: CASSLLPTGELFF. The CDR3 DNA is TGTGCCAGCAGCTTGTTGCCCACCGGGGAGCTGTTTTTT. The V call is TRBV5-5, the J call TRBJ2-2; D not resolved. V gave up 1 base and J gave up 4 bases, with 5 bases separating them. CDR1 is SGHKS, CDR2 YYEKEE, per germline (reference sequence). This CDR3 contains 13 residues.

In this sample, this clone turned up a few times. The V call is TRBV13, the J call TRBJ1-1; D perhaps matches TRBD1 (5 bases). The germline CDR1 and CDR2 sequences are PRHDT and FYEKMQ (reference sequence). The CDR3 is 14 amino acids. V lost 5 bases, J lost 7 bases, and 17 bases lay in between. CDR3 protein: CASSLQARQHEAFF. Written as DNA, the CDR3 is TGTGCCAGCAGCCTCCAAGCTAGACAGCATGAAGCTTTCTTT. Complete variable domain (other parts from reference TRBV13 and TRBJ1-1): AAGVIQSPRHLIKEKRETATLKCYPIPRHDTVYWYQQGPGQDPQFLISFYEKMQSDKGSIPDRFSAQQFSDYHSELNMSSLELGDSALYFCASSLQARQHEAFFGQGTRLTVV.

This rearrangement joins TRBV10-3 to TRBJ2-3; the D is unclear. The CDR3 is 13 residues long. V was clipped by 2 bases and J by 6 bases, with 9 bases between them. The germline CDR1 and CDR2 sequences are ENHRY and SYGVKD. This CDR3 is CAISEVATDTQYF. DNA of the CDR3: TGTGCCATCAGTGAGGTGGCTACCGATACGCAGTATTTT.

This chain links TRBV6-6 with TRBJ2-7; 14 bases fit TRBD2. The CDR3 is 15 residues long. From germline, CDR1 is MNHNY and CDR2 SVGAGI (reference sequence). After removal of 5 bases from V and 7 bases from J, the junction contained 7 bases not matched to a gene. CDR3 loop: CASSGGGLAGEEQYF. DNA of the CDR3: TGTGCCAGCAGTGGGGGGGGACTAGCGGGAGAGGAGCAGTACTTC.

The CDR3 here is CATSKVRDVHPHYGYTF. Written as DNA, the CDR3 is TGTGCCACCAGCAAAGTCCGGGACGTACATCCGCACTATGGCTACACCTTC. This chain links TRBV15 with TRBJ1-2; D is possibly TRBD1 (5 bases). The CDR3 covers 17 residues. Trimming removed 4 bases at V and 3 bases at J, with 21 bases between. Per germline, CDR1 LNHNV and CDR2 YYDKDF (reference sequence).

The chain is built from TRBV21-1 and TRBJ1-2. TRBV21-1 has pseudogene status. CDR3 length equals 13 residues. CDR3 loop: CASSYLGGDGYTF. CDR3 nucleotides: TGTGCCAGCAGCTACCTGGGGGGGGATGGCTACACCTTC.

V and J are TRBV28 and TRBJ1-5; D remains unclear. This CDR3 has 15 amino acids. Trimming removed 2 bases at V and 1 base at J, with 9 bases between. CDR1 and CDR2 from the germline V gene are MDHEN and SYDVKM. The chain's CDR3 is CASSLVSGSNQPQHF. DNA of the CDR3: TGTGCCAGCAGTTTAGTATCAGGAAGCAATCAGCCCCAGCATTTT.

This chain connects TRBV27 to TRBJ2-3; 15 bases align to TRBD2. The V and J ends lost 4 bases and 3 bases, in that order; junction bases with no gene match: 2. CDR1 and CDR2 from the germline V gene are MNHEY and SMNVEV (reference sequence). The CDR3 spans 16 residues. The CDR3 loop is CASSSGTSGRTDTQYF. CDR3 in DNA: TGTGCCAGCAGTTCAGGGACTAGCGGGAGGACAGATACGCAGTATTTT.

The V gene is TRBV29-1, the J gene TRBJ2-7; D is possibly TRBD1 (6 bases). The CDR3 consists of 15 residues. V dropped 0 bases and J dropped 2 bases, with 14 bases sitting between them. Germline-derived CDR1 and CDR2 are SQVTM and ANQGSEA. This CDR3 reads CSVEESSRGPYEQYF. The CDR3 coding sequence is TGCAGCGTTGAAGAATCGTCCAGGGGACCCTACGAGCAGTACTTC.

The V gene is TRBV29-1, the J gene TRBJ2-1; D is unclear. The CDR3 consists of 15 residues. Trimming removed 2 bases from V and 2 bases from J, with 13 bases in between. CDR1 and CDR2 (germline): SQVTM, ANQGSEA. As DNA, the CDR3 is TGCAGCGTTGAACCCCGGCACGGAGCCTACAATGAGCAGTTCTTC. Protein: CSVEPRHGAYNEQFF.

The genes are TRBV7-9 and TRBJ2-7; 8 bases line up with TRBD2. The CDR3 is 11 residues long. Germline CDR1 reads SEHNR; CDR2 reads FQNEAQ (reference sequence). The J segment lost 5 bases and the V segment lost 8 bases, leaving 2 bases of the junction unmatched. CDR3 sequence: CASREGNEQYF. The CDR3 nucleotides read TGTGCCAGCCGGGAGGGCAACGAGCAGTACTTC.